These T cell receptor beta chains were read from a single sample in a study of PD-1 blockade in mismatch repair-deficient tumors. Sequencing used immunoSEQ multiplex PCR; TCRdb keeps in-frame clones, though not all of them. The sample carries tens of thousands of clones, roughly 78% recorded once. This specimen consisted of peripheral blood, obtained 4 weeks after starting pembrolizumab. The receptor set was obtained from an adult with mismatch repair-deficient cancer. Both conserved end residues are part of each CDR3. A D gene is named only where the DNA matches it firmly. A row's size may be missing; if present it is once, few, many or a size class.

-	-	TRBV30	TRBJ1-4	15	CAWNSLGKPNEKLFF	TGTGCCTGGAATAGTCTAGGGAAGCCTAATGAAAAACTGTTTTTT
-	TRBD1	TRBV27	TRBJ2-5	15	CASTSSGQFQETQYF	TGTGCCAGCACCTCCTCGGGACAGTTCCAAGAGACCCAGTACTTC
-	-	TRBV20-1	TRBJ2-7	11	CSASGDYEQYF	TGCAGTGCTAGCGGGGACTACGAGCAGTACTTC
-	-	TRBV9	TRBJ2-7	14	CASSTRWESYEQYF	TGTGCCAGCAGCACTCGGTGGGAGTCCTACGAGCAGTACTTC
-	TRBD2	TRBV25-1	TRBJ2-7	17	CAIGGTGATSGRFEQYF	TGTGCCATCGGTGGGACAGGGGCCACTAGCGGGAGGTTCGAGCAGTACTTC
-	TRBD2	TRBV7-8	TRBJ2-1	16	CASSPQTSGRANEQFF	TGTGCCAGCAGCCCACAGACTAGCGGGAGGGCTAATGAGCAGTTCTTC
-	-	TRBV5-1	TRBJ2-1	15	CASSLAGLTYNEQFF	TGCGCCAGCAGCTTGGCCGGGTTAACCTACAATGAGCAGTTCTTC
few	-	TRBV5-8	TRBJ2-5	15	CASSLWLAEKETQYF	TGTGCCAGCAGCTTGTGGCTAGCAGAAAAAGAGACCCAGTACTTC
-	-	TRBV5-4	TRBJ2-1	14	CASSLAKVGNEQFF	TGTGCCAGCAGCTTGGCCAAGGTGGGCAATGAGCAGTTCTTC
once	-	TRBV19	TRBJ2-3	14	CASSVPGGGGTQYF	TGTGCCAGTAGTGTCCCAGGGGGAGGGGGTACGCAGTATTTT
-	-	TRBV14	TRBJ2-7	17	CASSQAFRAVPFWEQYF	TGTGCCAGCAGCCAAGCCTTCCGAGCGGTTCCCTTTTGGGAGCAGTACTTC
-	-	TRBV11-3	TRBJ1-1	13	CASSLRTPSQAFF	TGTGCCAGCAGCTTGCGGACCCCTTCTCAAGCTTTCTTT
-	TRBD2	TRBV4-3	TRBJ2-7	16	CASSETPSGVSYEQYF	TGCGCCAGCAGCGAAACACCTAGCGGAGTCTCCTACGAGCAGTACTTC
once	-	TRBV5-6	TRBJ1-4	14	CASMSQSTNEKLFF	TGTGCCAGCATGAGCCAGTCAACTAATGAAAAACTGTTTTTT
-	-	TRBV6-5	TRBJ2-7	14	CASSPGTVSYEQYF	TGTGCCAGCAGTCCGGGGACGGTCTCCTACGAGCAGTACTTC
-	TRBD1	TRBV10-3	TRBJ2-1	16	CAIKRPLGQGGNEQFF	TGTGCCATCAAACGCCCCCTGGGACAGGGAGGCAATGAGCAGTTCTTC
once	-	TRBV11-3	TRBJ2-3	12	CASSTDADTQYF	TGTGCCAGCAGCACCGATGCAGATACGCAGTATTTT
-	-	TRBV6-6	TRBJ2-7	13	CATSEGGFGEQYF	TGTGCCACCTCAGAGGGGGGGTTCGGGGAGCAGTACTTC
-	TRBD2	TRBV14	TRBJ2-7	16	CASSQLKGLGFDEQYF	TGTGCCAGCAGCCAATTAAAGGGACTAGGGTTCGACGAGCAGTACTTC
-	TRBD1	TRBV7-6	TRBJ2-1	18	CASSLVLSGTGNYNEQFF	TGTGCCAGCAGCTTAGTATTGTCCGGGACAGGGAACTACAATGAGCAGTTCTTC
-	-	TRBV6-4	TRBJ2-7	14	CASRQSEPRYEQYF	TGTGCCAGCAGACAGAGCGAACCCCGCTACGAGCAGTACTTC
-	-	TRBV6-5	TRBJ1-2	11	CASTQGGGYTF	TGTGCCAGCACCCAAGGAGGCGGCTACACCTTC
few	-	TRBV10-1	TRBJ1-2	14	CASWQARNLYGYTF	TGCGCCAGCTGGCAGGCAAGAAATCTCTATGGCTACACCTTC
-	-	TRBV4-1	TRBJ2-1	14	CASSFSDRDNEQFF	TGCGCCAGCAGCTTCTCGGACAGAGACAATGAGCAGTTCTTC
-	-	TRBV30	TRBJ1-1	14	CAWSSTGGSAEAFF	TGTGCCTGGAGTAGCACAGGCGGTTCGGCTGAAGCTTTCTTT
-	-	TRBV5-4	TRBJ2-7	13	CASSRGGYYEQYF	TGTGCCAGCAGCCGAGGGGGATACTACGAGCAGTACTTC
-	TRBD2	TRBV7-2	TRBJ2-1	18	CASSFGLAGVVSYNEQFF	TGTGCCAGCAGCTTTGGTCTAGCGGGAGTTGTATCCTACAATGAGCAGTTCTTC
-	-	TRBV5-1	TRBJ1-3	17	CASSFDQLTKPGNTIYF	TGCGCCAGCAGCTTTGACCAATTAACAAAGCCTGGAAACACCATATATTTT
few	-	TRBV5-1	TRBJ1-2	13	CASSVQGDYGYTF	TGCGCCAGCAGCGTACAGGGTGACTATGGCTACACCTTC
-	-	TRBV7-9	TRBJ1-1	12	CASSQGNTEAFF	TGTGCCAGCAGCCAAGGGAACACTGAAGCTTTCTTT
-	-	TRBV5-5	TRBJ1-1	14	CASSRAGQETEAFF	TGTGCCAGCAGCCGGGCGGGGCAGGAGACTGAAGCTTTCTTT
-	TRBD1	TRBV18	TRBJ1-5	15	CASSLQGASNQPQHF	TGTGCCAGCTCATTACAGGGGGCTAGCAATCAGCCCCAGCATTTT
once	-	TRBV2	TRBJ2-1	13	CASTLGLNNEQFF	TGTGCCAGCACCTTAGGACTGAACAATGAGCAGTTCTTC
-	-	TRBV7-9	TRBJ2-3	15	CASSLTSLETDTQYF	TGTGCCAGCAGCCTGACTTCCTTGGAGACAGATACGCAGTATTTT
-	-	TRBV5-4	TRBJ1-1	14	CASSLMGLNTEAFF	TGTGCCAGCAGCTTGATGGGCCTGAACACTGAAGCTTTCTTT
-	-	TRBV4-2	TRBJ1-1	11	CASSQYAEAFF	TGTGCCAGCAGCCAGTACGCTGAAGCTTTCTTT
-	TRBD2	TRBV5-4	TRBJ2-3	16	CASSLESREEADTQYF	TGTGCCAGCAGCTTGGAGTCGCGGGAGGAGGCAGATACGCAGTATTTT
-	TRBD1	TRBV5-1	TRBJ1-3	14	CASSVTGAGNTIYF	TGCGCCAGCAGCGTGACAGGGGCTGGAAACACCATATATTTT
few	-	TRBV6-6	TRBJ1-1	13	CASTARETLEAFF	TGTGCCAGCACCGCTCGGGAGACCCTTGAAGCTTTCTTT
-	TRBD2	TRBV9	TRBJ2-1	15	CASSTSGSSYNEQFF	TGTGCCAGCAGCACTAGCGGGAGCTCCTACAATGAGCAGTTCTTC
-	TRBD1	TRBV7-2	TRBJ2-1	17	CASSLAPTGGSYNEQFF	TGTGCCAGCAGCTTAGCGCCGACAGGGGGCTCCTACAATGAGCAGTTCTTC
-	-	TRBV10-3	TRBJ1-2	12	CATATSGYGYTF	TGTGCCACGGCAACTTCTGGCTATGGCTACACCTTC
-	-	TRBV30	TRBJ2-5	15	CAWSGGSRQLETQYF	TGTGCCTGGAGTGGGGGGTCCCGTCAGCTTGAGACCCAGTACTTC
-	-	TRBV6-6	TRBJ2-3	15	CASSRLRRGTDTQYF	TGTGCCAGCAGTCGCCTCCGTCGAGGCACAGATACGCAGTATTTT
-	TRBD1	TRBV5-1	TRBJ1-2	14	CASRAGTGDYGYTF	TGCGCCAGCAGAGCCGGGACAGGGGACTATGGCTACACCTTC
-	TRBD2	TRBV7-9	TRBJ2-3	17	CASSPPGLAGGTDTQYF	TGTGCCAGCAGCCCTCCGGGACTAGCGGGAGGTACAGATACGCAGTATTTT
few	TRBD2	TRBV30	TRBJ2-1	13	CAWMALAGNEQFF	TGTGCCTGGATGGCACTAGCGGGGAATGAGCAGTTCTTC
-	-	TRBV25-1	TRBJ2-2	14	CASVRDGNTGELFF	TGTGCCAGCGTGCGAGACGGGAACACCGGGGAGCTGTTTTTT